These 32 T cell receptor beta chains originate from one sample sequenced in a study of beta chain features in type 1 diabetes. Study outcomes and limitations: People with Type 1 diabetes carried modestly yet significantly shorter TCRB CDR3s in all four CD4+ subsets.

Isolated RNA was reverse transcribed in full, so expressed TCRB transcripts were sequenced. Sequenced by immunoSEQ multiplex PCR; TCRdb stores in-frame clones only, minus some. The sample yields around 710,000 clones, roughly 12% seen once. Their antigen targets remain unknown. Sequencing used naive CD4+ T cells from blood. All receptors derive from a man younger than 45 with type 1 diabetes.

The chain couples TRBV19 to TRBJ1-2; D uncertain. The CDR3 runs 14 residues. CDR1 and CDR2 (germline): LNHDA, SQIVND (reference sequence). Trimming stripped 8 bases from V and 2 bases from J, with 15 bases between. The CDR3 nucleotides read TGTGCCAGTGAAACCCCGGGAGAGAACTATGGCTACACCTTC. This gives the protein CASETPGENYGYTF.

The CDR3: CASSLRLAATDTQYF. The CDR3 DNA reads as TGTGCCAGCAGCTTAAGACTAGCGGCGACAGATACGCAGTATTTT. V is TRBV11-2 and J is TRBJ2-3; 9 positions agree with TRBD2. In germline, CDR1 is SGHAT, CDR2 FQNNGV. Trimming removed 2 bases from V and 3 bases from J; junction bases left unmatched: 3. The CDR3 loop spans 15 amino acids.

This clone was seen only a few times. The chain joins TRBV2 to TRBJ2-5, with D perhaps matching TRBD1 (5 bases). Germline loops: CDR1 SNHLY, CDR2 FYNNEI. The CDR3 loop spans 12 amino acids. The germline V and J ends were trimmed by 7 bases and 4 bases, with 10 bases remaining between them. CDR3 nucleotides: TGTGCCAGCATCCTTGGGGCAGAGACCCAGTACTTC. This sequence encodes CASILGAETQYF. Complete variable domain (other parts from reference TRBV2 and TRBJ2-5): EPEVTQTPSHQVTQMGQEVILRCVPISNHLYFYWYRQILGQKVEFLVSFYNNEISEKSEIFDDQFSVERPDGSNFTLKIRSTKLEDSAMYFCASILGAETQYFGPGTRLLVL.

This clone was seen only a few times. The genes are TRBV19 and TRBJ2-5; D may correspond to TRBD1 or TRBD2 (6 bases each). CDR3 length: 15 amino acids. The germline V gene encodes CDR1 LNHDA and CDR2 SQIVND (reference sequence). V dropped 2 bases and J dropped 3 bases, with 13 bases sitting between them. The CDR3 here is CASSIFSGEEETQYF. The CDR3 DNA is TGTGCCAGTAGTATATTCTCAGGGGAGGAAGAGACCCAGTACTTC.

Points on this clone: The identical CDR3 is also encoded by other nucleotide sequences in the sample. The genes are TRBV9 and TRBJ2-2, with no clear D. V was cut by 1 base and J by 0 bases, with 4 bases left in between. CDR1 and CDR2 from the germline V gene are SGDLS and YYNGEE. The CDR3 runs to 14 residues. The CDR3 loop is CASSVLTNTGELFF. The CDR3 DNA follows: TGTGCCAGCAGCGTATTGACGAACACCGGGGAGCTGTTTTTT.

This clone appeared a few times. The chain recombines TRBV14 with TRBJ2-1; D remains unclear. Germline-derived CDR1 and CDR2 are SGHDN and FVKESK. Trimming removed 1 base at V and 12 bases at J, with 13 bases between. This CDR3 comprises 13 residues. The chain's CDR3 is CASSQGNYLSQFF. In nucleotides, the CDR3 is TGTGCCAGCAGCCAAGGCAACTACCTTTCGCAGTTCTTC.

The chain has TRBV25-1 and TRBJ1-3, with no clear D. Germline V gives CDR1 MGHDK, CDR2 SYGVNS. Trimming pared 4 bases from V and 0 bases from J, leaving 7 bases between. The CDR3 is 14 residues long. DNA of the CDR3: TGTGCCAGCAGTGGCGACCCCTCTGGAAACACCATATATTTT. Its translation: CASSGDPSGNTIYF.

V is TRBV28 and J is TRBJ2-3, with TRBD2 identical over 11 bases. The CDR3 runs to 15 residues. Germline values: CDR1 MDHEN, CDR2 SYDVKM. V gave up 8 bases and J gave up 6 bases; unmatched junction bases: 10. This chain's CDR3 is CASGTGTSGGDTQYF. CDR3 in DNA: TGTGCCAGCGGGACCGGGACTAGCGGTGGGGATACGCAGTATTTT.

J is TRBJ1-2 and V is TRBV5-4; 12 nucleotides line up with TRBD1. Germline CDR1 reads SGHNT; CDR2 reads YYREEE (reference sequence). J was trimmed by 7 bases and V by 4 bases; bases with no gene match: 11. The CDR3 is 16 residues long. CDR3 loop: CASSPMGDRGLVGYTF. CDR3 DNA: TGTGCCAGCAGCCCTATGGGGGACAGGGGGCTGGTTGGCTACACCTTC. The full variable domain, completed using reference TRBV5-4 and TRBJ1-2, is ETGVTQSPTHLIKTRGQQVTLRCSSQSGHNTVSWYQQALGQGPQFIFQYYREEENGRGNFPPRFSGLQFPNYSSELNVNALELDDSALYLCASSPMGDRGLVGYTFGSGTRLTVV.

This clone was picked up a small number of times. The rearrangement links TRBV7-2 to TRBJ2-1, with 12 bases identical to TRBD2. The germline V gene encodes CDR1 SGHTA and CDR2 FQGNSA. The junction had 13 bases not matched to a gene; V was cut back by 1 base and J by 9 bases. The length of the CDR3 is 18 residues. CDR3 residues: CASSLGPLAGGRFTEQFF. DNA of the CDR3: TGTGCCAGCAGCTTAGGGCCCCTAGCGGGGGGGCGATTCACTGAGCAGTTCTTC.

This clone has only a few counts. In DNA, the CDR3 is TGTGCCAGCAGCTTAGGTCACTATAGGGCCTACGAGCAGTACTTC. Amino acid sequence: CASSLGHYRAYEQYF. The chain combines TRBV7-2 with TRBJ2-7; D gene uncertain. Germline CDR1 and CDR2: SGHTA and FQGNSA. The CDR3 contains 15 residues. V lost 1 base and J lost 2, with 12 bases in between.

This clone showed up just a few times. V usage is TRBV29-1 and J usage is TRBJ2-3; 8 bases agree with TRBD1. The germline CDR1 and CDR2 sequences are SQVTM and ANQGSEA. V lost 6 bases, J lost 3 bases, and 8 bases stayed unmatched. The CDR3 totals 14 residues. The CDR3 DNA is TGCAGCGTAACCGGGACAGGCTTAACAGATACGCAGTATTTT. As protein: CSVTGTGLTDTQYF.

The chain recombines TRBV19 with TRBJ1-5; no reliable D call. V gave up 5 bases and J gave up 11 bases, with 16 bases separating them. The CDR3 loop spans 13 amino acids. The V gene's germline CDR1 is LNHDA and CDR2 SQIVND (reference sequence). The CDR3 nucleotides read TGTGCCAGTAGTTCACAACAAAGAGGGTCCCAGCATTTT. Translated: CASSSQQRGSQHF.

This clone was detected a few times. This chain uses TRBV19 with TRBJ2-2; no clear D. CDR3 size: 12 residues. With 3 bases removed from V and 9 bases from J, the gap between germline ends came to 8 bases. Germline loops: CDR1 LNHDA, CDR2 SQIVND (reference sequence). CDR3 DNA sequence: TGTGCCAGTAGTATTTGGCCCCGGGAGCTGTTTTTT. Protein product: CASSIWPRELFF.

A few counts support this clone. The V and J genes are TRBV16 and TRBJ2-7, with D perhaps matching TRBD1 or TRBD2 (5 bases each). The CDR3 extends over 14 amino acids. Trimming left V 3 bases short and J 2 bases short, with 11 bases between. Germline lookup yields CDR1 KGHSY and CDR2 FQNENV. The CDR3 protein is CASSQGTNPYEQYF. The CDR3 coding sequence is TGTGCCAGCAGCCAGGGGACCAACCCCTACGAGCAGTACTTC.

J is TRBJ1-2 and V is TRBV19; D is possibly TRBD1 (5 bases). Between the trimmed V and J ends, which lost 5 bases and 4 bases, there was a span of 14 bases. Germline V gives CDR1 LNHDA, CDR2 SQIVND (reference sequence). The CDR3 consists of 14 residues. CDR3: CASSPREGGYGYTF. The DNA of the CDR3 is TGTGCCAGTAGTCCCAGGGAAGGAGGCTATGGCTACACCTTC. Drawing the rest from reference TRBV19 and TRBJ1-2, the complete variable domain is DGGITQSPKYLFRKEGQNVTLSCEQNLNHDAMYWYRQDPGQGLRLIYYSQIVNDFQKGDIAEGYSVSREKKESFPLTVTSAQKNPTAFYLCASSPREGGYGYTFGSGTRLTVV.

This clone was seen more than once but under ten times. This chain links TRBV5-1 with TRBJ2-3; no reliable D call. The germline V gene encodes CDR1 SGHRS and CDR2 YFSETQ. V was shortened by 3 bases and J by 6 bases, with 17 bases between the two germline ends. The CDR3 has 15 amino acids. The CDR3 DNA reads TGCGCCAGCAGCTCCGGCTCGCAGTCCGGGGATACGCAGTATTTT. It yields the protein CASSSGSQSGDTQYF.

The chain carries TRBV7-2 and TRBJ2-3; TRBD2 matches at 7 bases. The length of the CDR3 is 15 residues. CDR1 is SGHTA and CDR2 is FQGNSA in the germline V gene. Trimming took 4 bases from V and 2 from J; bases not matched to a gene: 6. The CDR3 nucleotides are TGTGCCAGCAGCTCATTAGCGGGTCACACAGATACGCAGTATTTT. Residues: CASSSLAGHTDTQYF. Combining the CDR3 with reference TRBV7-2 and TRBJ2-3 gives the whole variable domain GAGVSQSPSNKVTEKGKDVELRCDPISGHTALYWYRQSLGQGLEFLIYFQGNSAPDKSGLPSDRFSAERTGGSVSTLTIQRTQQEDSAVYLCASSSLAGHTDTQYFGPGTRLTVL.

This clone came up a few times. The gene calls are TRBV7-9 and TRBJ1-6; no firm D call. CDR3 length equals 13 residues. The V and J ends lost 10 bases and 7 bases respectively, with 14 bases between them. The germline gives CDR1 SEHNR, CDR2 FQNEAQ (reference sequence). CDR3: CATNQVDNSPLHF. The CDR3 region has the DNA TGTGCCACCAACCAGGTCGACAATTCACCCCTCCACTTT.

This clone was seen a few times. This chain joins TRBV19 and TRBJ1-2; D ambiguous. Looked up from germline, CDR1 is LNHDA and CDR2 is SQIVND (reference sequence). CDR3 length equals 13 residues. Trimming took 6 bases from V and 3 from J, leaving 11 bases between them. The CDR3 loop is CASSPQRDYGYTF. The CDR3 DNA reads as TGTGCCAGTAGCCCACAGCGAGACTATGGCTACACCTTC.

This sequence joins TRBV4-1 and TRBJ2-7, with D unclear. CDR1 is MGHRA, CDR2 YSYEKL, per germline. V was trimmed by 1 base and J by 2 bases, leaving 9 bases between them. The CDR3 is 14 amino acids. Written as DNA, the CDR3 is TGCGCCAGCAGCCAAGTAACCGTTCCCTACGAGCAGTACTTC. It specifies CASSQVTVPYEQYF.

V is TRBV10-2 and J is TRBJ2-3; 8 bases are a match to TRBD2. Germline values: CDR1 WSHSY, CDR2 SAAADI. The CDR3 spans 14 residues. The junction had 2 bases not matched to a gene; V was cut back by 3 bases and J by 3 bases. The CDR3 DNA is TGCGCCAGCAGTGAACTAGCGGTTACAGATACGCAGTATTTT. Translation gives CASSELAVTDTQYF.

In this sample, this clone turned up a few times. CDR3 sequence: CASSYERGAQGETQYF. CDR3 coding DNA: TGTGCCAGCAGCTATGAACGGGGGGCCCAAGGAGAGACCCAGTACTTC. The gene calls are TRBV5-6 and TRBJ2-5, with D perhaps matching TRBD2 (7 bases). Trimming cost V 3 bases and J 4 bases, with 19 bases left between them. This CDR3 is 16 amino acids long. In germline, CDR1 is SGHDT, CDR2 YYEEEE.

The chain uses TRBV7-9 and TRBJ2-7; D remains ambiguous. Trimming cost V 1 base and J 3 bases, with 10 bases left between them. Per germline, CDR1 SEHNR and CDR2 FQNEAQ (reference sequence). This CDR3 comprises 14 residues. DNA of the CDR3: TGTGCCAGCAGCTTAGTGCCCGAAAGCTACGAGCAGTACTTC. As protein: CASSLVPESYEQYF.

The chain links TRBV6-5 to TRBJ1-1; D is perhaps TRBD1 (5 bases). V shed 0 bases and J shed 1 base, with 9 bases lying between them. The V gene's germline CDR1 is MNHEY and CDR2 SVGAGI. The CDR3 has 15 residues. The CDR3 protein is CASSYSRGPNTEAFF. The CDR3, as DNA: TGTGCCAGCAGTTACTCGAGGGGCCCGAACACTGAAGCTTTCTTT.

V gene TRBV9 combines with J gene TRBJ1-2; D unresolved. V was pared by 5 bases and J by 2 bases, with 13 bases between. Germline assignment: CDR1 SGDLS and CDR2 YYNGEE. The CDR3 length is 14 residues. The CDR3 is CASRGKVGNYGYTF. As DNA, the CDR3 is TGTGCCAGCAGAGGAAAGGTCGGAAACTATGGCTACACCTTC.

The J gene is TRBJ1-5, the V gene TRBV19; D is unresolved. This CDR3 region has 15 residues. Germline assignment: CDR1 LNHDA and CDR2 SQIVND (reference sequence). Trimming took 5 bases from V and 0 from J, leaving 11 bases between them. CDR3 residues: CASSLAVNSNQPQHF. In nucleotides, the CDR3 is TGTGCCAGTAGTCTGGCAGTCAATAGCAATCAGCCCCAGCATTTT.

The J gene is TRBJ1-3, the V gene TRBV9; perhaps TRBD1 as D (6 bases). CDR3 length equals 15 residues. CDR1 and CDR2 from the germline V gene are SGDLS and YYNGEE. The ends were cut back, 0 bases at V and 3 bases at J, with 10 bases in the middle. The CDR3 DNA follows: TGTGCCAGCAGCGTAGGGGGGCAAATTGGAAACACCATATATTTT. Its protein product is CASSVGGQIGNTIYF. The full variable domain, rest sourced from reference TRBV9 and TRBJ1-3, is DSGVTQTPKHLITATGQRVTLRCSPRSGDLSVYWYQQSLDQGLQFLIQYYNGEERAKGNILERFSAQQFPDLHSELNLSSLELGDSALYFCASSVGGQIGNTIYFGEGSWLTVV.

This sequence joins TRBV4-3 and TRBJ2-7; D is uncertain. The V and J ends lost 0 bases and 9 bases respectively, with 12 bases between them. The CDR3 extends over 13 amino acids. The germline gives CDR1 LGHNA, CDR2 YSLEER. The chain's CDR3 is CASSQDRNLGQYF. The CDR3 DNA reads as TGCGCCAGCAGCCAAGATCGGAATTTAGGGCAGTACTTC.

The chain joins TRBV5-1 to TRBJ2-5; no reliable D call. This CDR3 region has 13 residues. With 4 bases removed from V and 5 bases from J, the gap between germline ends came to 12 bases. Germline V gene sequence: CDR1 SGHRS, CDR2 YFSETQ. In DNA form, the CDR3 reads TGCGCCAGCAGCCCTGAATCTCCGGAGACCCAGTACTTC. Protein: CASSPESPETQYF.

This chain joins TRBV12-5 and TRBJ2-1, with TRBD1 matching over 8 bases. J was trimmed by 10 bases and V by 5 bases; bases with no gene match: 10. The length of the CDR3 is 14 residues. Germline V CDR1 and CDR2: LGHNT, FRNRAP. The CDR3 spells CASGTGTRTGEQFF. The DNA for the CDR3 is TGTGCTAGTGGTACGGGGACCCGGACAGGGGAGCAGTTCTTC.

The CDR3 DNA is TGTGCCAGTAGTTTAAGGGACAGGGCTACGCAGTATTTT. Translation gives CASSLRDRATQYF. This chain joins TRBV19 and TRBJ2-3; 9 nucleotides agree with TRBD1. V lost 5 bases, J lost 8 bases, and 5 bases stayed unmatched. The V gene's germline CDR1 is LNHDA and CDR2 SQIVND (reference sequence). The CDR3 loop spans 13 amino acids.